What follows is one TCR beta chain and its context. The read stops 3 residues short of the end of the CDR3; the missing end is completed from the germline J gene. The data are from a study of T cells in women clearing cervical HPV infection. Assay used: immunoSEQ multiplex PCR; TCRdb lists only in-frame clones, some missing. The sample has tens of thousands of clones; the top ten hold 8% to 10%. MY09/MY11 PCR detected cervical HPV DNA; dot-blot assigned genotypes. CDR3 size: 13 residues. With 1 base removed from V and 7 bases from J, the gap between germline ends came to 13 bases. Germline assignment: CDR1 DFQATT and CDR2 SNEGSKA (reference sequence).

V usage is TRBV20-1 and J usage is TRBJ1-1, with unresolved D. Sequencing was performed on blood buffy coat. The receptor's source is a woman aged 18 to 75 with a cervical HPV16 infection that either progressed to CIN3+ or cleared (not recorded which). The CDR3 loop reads CSARGGQAYEAFF. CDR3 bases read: TGCAGTGCTAGAGGAGGGCAGGCCTATGAA.